Shown below are 3 T cell receptor beta chains from a single sample sequenced in a study of blood T cell repertoires in COVID-19. TCRdb keeps only in-frame clones here, not all; method: immunoSEQ multiplex PCR. The repertoire holds around 260,000 clones, with approximately 92% as singletons. The sequenced sample consisted of PBMCs or T cells enriched from blood (not recorded which). These receptors all come from a woman under 40 who had recovered from COVID-19.

This chain joins TRBV4-2 and TRBJ2-2, with TRBD1 matching 9 bases. J was trimmed by 6 bases and V by 3 bases; bases with no gene match: 11. This CDR3 has 17 residues. Germline CDR1 and CDR2: LGHNA and YNFKEQ. In DNA, the CDR3 is TGTGCCAGCAGCCACGAACTCCGGGACAGGGAAGCCGGGGAGCTGTTTTTT. This translates into CASSHELRDREAGELFF.

As concerns this clone: The same CDR3 can be traced to other DNA sequences in this sample. The chain couples TRBV28 to TRBJ1-5, with a weak D call TRBD1 (5 bases). This CDR3 contains 12 residues. Trimming took off 4 bases at V and 9 bases at J, with 10 bases between the two ends. Per the germline V gene, CDR1 is MDHEN and CDR2 is SYDVKM. The CDR3 sequence is CASSSPGGPQHF. CDR3 DNA sequence: TGTGCCAGCAGTTCCCCCGGGGGGCCCCAGCATTTT.

The rearrangement joins TRBV28 to TRBJ2-1, with no clear D. The CDR3 is made up of 12 amino acids. Per the germline V gene, CDR1 is MDHEN and CDR2 is SYDVKM. V lost 6 bases to trimming and J lost 4 bases, with 7 bases between them. The CDR3 DNA is TGTGCCAGCAGCTCCTTTTACAATGAGCAGTTCTTC. Translating it yields CASSSFYNEQFF.